The sequence of this T cell receptor (beta chain) was determined in a study of identical twins. The study, taken as a whole, reports: Among out-of-frame alpha sequences shared by twins, low generation probability occurred in excess. Whereas memory repertoires showed no such difference, abundant cord blood beta clonotypes carried fewer insertions. Twin sharing of out-of-frame TCR alpha was underestimated by models in monozygotic pairs.

There are many counts of this clonotype. The antigen remains unidentified. One entry per CDR3 protein results from TCRdb running MiXCR on the 5' RACE reads. The table lists 450,000 or so distinct CDR3 sequences, 14% of them singletons. CDR1 and CDR2 (germline): SQVTM, ANQGSEA. With V trimmed by 7 bases and J by 2 bases, 26 bases remained unmatched. The CDR3 totals 19 residues. These data were also reused for a study on yellow fever vaccine responses in identical twins.

The sequenced material came from CD4+ T cells sorted from blood. This TCR was recovered from a woman aged 18-29 years in good health. J is TRBJ2-7 and V is TRBV29-1, with 7 bases that match TRBD1. The CDR3 loop is CSATARPGPKHRGPYEQYF. DNA of the CDR3: TGCAGCGCGACCGCCCGACCGGGACCTAAACACAGGGGTCCCTACGAGCAGTACTTC.